This entry lists 27 T cell receptor beta chains sequenced from one sample in a study of molecular identifiers for immune sequencing clone quantification. Using its own MiXCR run on the PCR reads, TCRdb lists one record per CDR3 protein. The sample includes tens of thousands of distinct CDR3 sequences, about a third of them seen just once. The sequencing sample was made of naive CD8+ T cells from blood, with Jurkat cell RNA spiked in. Subset specified: FACS-sorted CD8+CD4-CCR7+CD45RA+ naive T cells. The source of these receptors is a human donor in good health. Some libraries in this study had Jurkat cell RNA spiked in.

This clonotype was recorded a few times. DNA for the CDR3: TGCAGCGTTGACCAGGGACAGGGGGCAAGTTACGAGCAGTACTTC. Its protein is CSVDQGQGASYEQYF. The V and J genes are TRBV29-1 and TRBJ2-7; 12 bases agree with TRBD1. The CDR3 is 15 residues long. The V segment lost 3 bases and the J segment 4 bases; nucleotides outside the gene matches: 7. From germline, CDR1 is SQVTM and CDR2 ANQGSEA.

This clonotype was counted ten times or more. This rearrangement joins TRBV28 to TRBJ1-1, with D possibly matching TRBD1 (6 bases). CDR1 is MDHEN, CDR2 SYDVKM, per germline. CDR3 length equals 13 residues. Trimming left V 6 bases short and J 7 bases short, with 15 bases between. This CDR3 reads CASSTGSVLEAFF. The CDR3 DNA is TGTGCCAGCAGCACAGGGTCAGTGCTTGAAGCTTTCTTT.

Concerning this clonotype itself: The CDR3 ends on some other residue instead of the conserved phenylalanine or tryptophan, so this is likely a read error. The chain employs TRBV4-1 and TRBJ2-1; D unclear. Trimming took 5 bases from V and 6 from J, leaving 14 bases between them. The CDR3 is 14 amino acids. Germline-derived CDR1 and CDR2 are MGHRA and YSYEKL. This CDR3 is CASSDRSPPNEQFY. In DNA form, the CDR3 reads TGCGCCAGCAGCGACCGATCCCCACCCAATGAGCAGTTCTAC.

The chain joins TRBV28 to TRBJ2-7; TRBD1 matches 12 bases. With V trimmed by 6 bases and J by 3 bases, 9 bases remained unmatched. This CDR3 is 16 amino acids long. In germline, CDR1 is MDHEN, CDR2 SYDVKM. The CDR3 sequence: CASSHSGTGGFYEQYF. DNA for the CDR3: TGTGCCAGCAGCCACTCCGGGACAGGGGGCTTCTACGAGCAGTACTTC.

This clonotype showed up just a few times. The chain joins TRBV27 to TRBJ2-5; 8 bases match TRBD2. The CDR3 extends over 16 amino acids. The V gene's germline CDR1 is MNHEY and CDR2 SMNVEV (reference sequence). V lost 10 bases, J lost 4 bases, and 17 bases stayed unmatched. The CDR3 loop is CATQRELGMTGETQYF. The CDR3 nucleotides are TGTGCCACTCAGCGGGAGCTTGGTATGACGGGAGAGACCCAGTACTTC.

The chain combines TRBV11-2 with TRBJ2-5; possibly TRBD2 for D (6 bases). CDR3 length: 17 residues. Trimming stripped 0 bases from V and 0 bases from J, with 14 bases between. Germline assignment: CDR1 SGHAT and CDR2 FQNNGV. CDR3 nucleotides: TGTGCCAGCAGCTTAGATGTTAGCGGAGGCTACCAAGAGACCCAGTACTTC. This gives the protein CASSLDVSGGYQETQYF.

This clonotype was found many times. The CDR3 DNA follows: TGTGCCAGCAGCTCCGGACAAGGCACAGATACGCAGTATTTT. Encoded protein: CASSSGQGTDTQYF. J is TRBJ2-3 and V is TRBV7-3; weak D call: TRBD1 (5 bases). Germline V gene data show CDR1 as SGHTA and CDR2 as FQGTGA. This CDR3 comprises 14 residues. V was pared by 4 bases and J by 1 base, with 9 bases between.

Ten or more counts support this clonotype. The chain uses TRBV7-9 and TRBJ1-4; D is uncertain. The CDR3 has 15 residues. The germline V and J ends were trimmed by 1 base and 2 bases, with 8 bases remaining between them. Germline CDR1 is SEHNR and CDR2 is FQNEAQ (reference sequence). The CDR3: CASSLVRGTNEKLFF. The CDR3 DNA sequence: TGTGCCAGCAGCTTAGTGCGGGGTACTAATGAAAAACTGTTTTTT.

With respect to this clonotype: A much larger clonotype is one base distant, so this may be a read error. This sequence joins TRBV11-2 and TRBJ2-3; weak D call: TRBD1 (5 bases). The CDR3 length is 15 residues. Germline V CDR1 and CDR2: SGHAT, FQNNGV. CDR3 amino acids: CVSTLGARGTDTQYF. The CDR3 nucleotides read TGTGTCAGCACCCTAGGGGCCAGGGGCACAGATACGCAGTATTTT.

This clonotype has only one observation. One base away lies a much larger clone, so this may be a sequencing read error. A read error is likely, as this CDR3 ends without the conserved phenylalanine or tryptophan. The chain has TRBV7-8 and TRBJ1-1; D possibly corresponds to TRBD1 (6 bases). This CDR3 is built from 11 residues. Germline V gene data show CDR1 as SGHVS and CDR2 as FQNEAQ. Trimming shortened V by 7 bases and J by 10 bases, and 13 bases separated the two germline ends. The CDR3 region has the DNA TGTGCCAGCACCTGGGGAGGGGGAGCTTTCTCT. This translates into CASTWGGGAFS.

As concerns this clonotype: Sequence at one end of the junction differs from germline and may be a read error. The CDR3 spells CASSRTGGRTDTRYF. In DNA, the CDR3 is TGTGCCAGCAGCCGGACAGGGGGTCGGACAGATACGCGGTATTTT. J is TRBJ2-3 and V is TRBV7-6, with 10 bases lining up with TRBD1. Germline CDR1 SGHVS, CDR2 FNYEAQ. This CDR3 region has 15 residues.

The rearrangement uses TRBV6-1 and TRBJ2-2, with D possibly matching TRBD1 (6 bases). This CDR3 region has 14 residues. CDR1 MNHNS and CDR2 SASEGT come from the germline V gene. Trimming removed 2 bases from V and 10 bases from J, with 14 bases in between. For the CDR3, the DNA is TGTGCCAGCAGTGAATTTCAACCAGGGGAGGAGCTGTTTTTT. Translating it yields CASSEFQPGEELFF.

In DNA form, the CDR3 reads TGTGCCAGCAGCTTCCAGGCAGGGGTCGAGCAGTACTTC. Translated: CASSFQAGVEQYF. The rearrangement uses TRBV5-6 and TRBJ2-7; the D gene is possibly TRBD1 (6 bases). Trimming removed 2 bases at V and 6 bases at J, with 12 bases between. Per the germline V gene, CDR1 is SGHDT and CDR2 is YYEEEE. CDR3 length equals 13 residues.

The chain is built from TRBV9 and TRBJ2-5, with D hard to call. CDR3 length: 13 amino acids. CDR1 SGDLS and CDR2 YYNGEE come from the germline V gene. V was shortened by 4 bases and J by 5 bases, with 12 bases between the two germline ends. The CDR3 reads CASSSGPRETQYF. CDR3 nucleotide sequence: TGTGCCAGCAGCTCTGGGCCTCGGGAGACCCAGTACTTC.

This clonotype is a singleton in its sample. An end of the junction differs from the germline gene, which may be a read error. V gene TRBV15 combines with J gene TRBJ2-5; D is perhaps TRBD1 (5 bases). CDR1 LNHNV and CDR2 YYDKDF come from the germline V gene (reference sequence). This CDR3 comprises 14 residues. CDR3 amino acids: CAASRVGVQETQYF. The CDR3 DNA follows: TGTGCCGCCAGCAGAGTAGGGGTTCAAGAGACCCAGTACTTC. The variable domain in full, with the rest retrieved from reference TRBV15 and TRBJ2-5, is DAMVIQNPRYQVTQFGKPVTLSCSQTLNHNVMYWYQQKSSQAPKLLFHYYDKDFNNEADTPDNFQSRRPNTSFCFLDIRSPGLGDTAMYLCAASRVGVQETQYFGPGTRLLVL.

This clonotype was seen many times. J is TRBJ2-5 and V is TRBV5-6; TRBD2 matches at 9 bases. V dropped 1 base and J dropped 4; count of bases not matched to a gene: 8. In germline, CDR1 is SGHDT, CDR2 YYEEEE. This CDR3 region has 16 residues. The CDR3 nucleotides are TGTGCCAGCAGCTTGATAATTAGCGGGGGAGCAGAGACCCAGTACTTC. The encoded protein is CASSLIISGGAETQYF.

V usage is TRBV9 and J usage is TRBJ2-3, with TRBD1 identical over 9 bases. The CDR3 extends over 16 amino acids. Looked up from germline, CDR1 is SGDLS and CDR2 is YYNGEE. Germline trimming cut 0 bases from V and 3 bases from J; bases unmatched to any gene: 5. The CDR3 DNA reads TGTGCCAGCAGCGTAGCCGGGACAGGGAAGACAGATACGCAGTATTTT. Amino acid sequence: CASSVAGTGKTDTQYF.

On this clonotype itself: A much bigger clone sits one base away, suggesting this may be a read error. In nucleotides, the CDR3 is TGCGCCAGCCTACTTCATACCGAGCCGGGACAGTTGTACGAGCAGTACTTC. As protein: CASLLHTEPGQLYEQYF. V and J are TRBV5-1 and TRBJ2-7, with 7 positions matching TRBD1. Germline V gene lookup returns CDR1 SGHRS and CDR2 YFSETQ. The CDR3 has 17 residues. Trimming at V came to 7 bases and at J to 4 bases, leaving 20 bases not matched to a gene.

V gene TRBV28 combines with J gene TRBJ1-2; TRBD1 agrees at 10 bases. The CDR3 contains 14 residues. The germline gives CDR1 MDHEN, CDR2 SYDVKM. With V trimmed by 4 bases and J by 6 bases, 5 bases remained unmatched. The CDR3 loop is CASSSPGQGHGYTF. CDR3 sequence (DNA): TGTGCCAGCAGTTCCCCGGGACAGGGGCATGGCTACACCTTC.

This clonotype occurred many times. V and J are TRBV28 and TRBJ2-3; no firm D call. The CDR3 runs to 14 residues. V lost 5 bases to trimming and J lost 8 bases, with 17 bases between them. Germline CDR1 and CDR2: MDHEN and SYDVKM. The CDR3 here is CASSTLEPGGTQYF. The DNA for the CDR3 is TGTGCCAGCAGTACCCTCGAACCAGGCGGTACGCAGTATTTT.

Concerning this clonotype itself: A much larger clonotype is one base distant, so this may be a read error. The chain recombines TRBV29-1 with TRBJ2-7; weak D call: TRBD1 (5 bases). Trimming removed 4 bases from V and 5 bases from J, with 9 bases in between. The CDR3 extends over 11 amino acids. Germline V gene data show CDR1 as SQVTM and CDR2 as ANQGSEA. The CDR3 nucleotides read TGCAGCGTTGGGTTCAGGGACGAGCAGTACTTC. Protein: CSVGFRDEQYF.

This clonotype occurred many times. This sequence joins TRBV6-5 and TRBJ2-3, with 8 nucleotides matching TRBD2. The CDR3 runs 13 residues. The ends lost 9 bases at V and 5 bases at J; junction bases unmatched: 7. CDR1 and CDR2 from the germline V gene are MNHEY and SVGAGI. The CDR3 region is CASSGKGVDTQYF. CDR3 DNA sequence: TGTGCCAGTAGCGGGAAGGGCGTAGATACGCAGTATTTT.

The V call is TRBV6-2 or TRBV6-3, the J call TRBJ2-7, with TRBD1 as a possible D gene (6 bases). V dropped 5 bases and J dropped 0 bases, with 11 bases sitting between them. CDR1 and CDR2 (germline): MNHEY, SVGEGT. The length of the CDR3 is 14 residues. Here the CDR3 reads CASSLRDTSYEQYF. CDR3 nucleotide sequence: TGTGCCAGCAGTCTCCGGGACACCTCCTACGAGCAGTACTTC.

This clonotype turned up a few times. The CDR3 bases are TGTGCCAGCAGATCCACAGGGTGGGGCGAGCAGTACTTC. It codes for CASRSTGWGEQYF. The V call is TRBV6-1, the J call TRBJ2-7; possibly TRBD1 for D (6 bases). The V gene lost 6 bases and the J gene lost 6 bases, with 15 bases spanning the gap. The CDR3 loop spans 13 amino acids. CDR1 and CDR2 from the germline V gene are MNHNS and SASEGT.

This clonotype was counted only a few times. V is TRBV19 and J is TRBJ2-7; no reliable D call. This CDR3 is 14 amino acids long. Trimming shortened V by 1 base and J by 7 bases, and 14 bases separated the two germline ends. CDR1 is LNHDA, CDR2 SQIVND, per germline (reference sequence). Written as DNA, the CDR3 is TGTGCCAGTAGTATAGGCTGGCCGGTTGGTGAGCAGTACTTC. The encoded protein is CASSIGWPVGEQYF.

At least ten counts were recorded for this clonotype. The chain links TRBV7-2 to TRBJ2-3; D is ambiguous. Germline-derived CDR1 and CDR2 are SGHTA and FQGNSA. The V end lost 5 bases, the J end lost 4 bases, and 10 bases lay between the germline ends. There are 13 residues in the CDR3. The CDR3 DNA follows: TGTGCCAGCAGCCCAGAGGTGGCAGATACGCAGTATTTT. Protein sequence: CASSPEVADTQYF.

This clonotype was counted at least ten times. This chain connects TRBV20-1 to TRBJ2-7, with D perhaps matching TRBD1 (5 bases). The V end lost 6 bases, the J end lost 2 bases, and 17 bases lay between the germline ends. The CDR3 has 14 residues. Germline V gene data show CDR1 as DFQATT and CDR2 as SNEGSKA (reference sequence). The CDR3 reads CSAESAQGTYEQYF. DNA for the CDR3: TGCAGTGCCGAGAGCGCCCAGGGTACCTACGAGCAGTACTTC.